This T cell receptor beta chain was captured in a study of blood T cell repertoires in COVID-19. Each recovered donor of Cohort 3 presented with two negative PCRs, clearance, or symptom resolution. Clones were read by immunoSEQ multiplex PCR, and TCRdb kept only the in-frame ones, dropping some. The table lists 350,000 to 550,000 clones, 85% to 90% of them singletons. Between the trimmed V and J ends, which lost 0 bases and 8 bases, there was a span of 16 bases. Germline V gene data show CDR1 as SQVTM and CDR2 as ANQGSEA. The CDR3 consists of 14 residues. The sequence was collected from a young man who had recovered from COVID-19. Input material: PBMCs or T cells enriched from blood (not recorded which). V usage is TRBV29-1 and J usage is TRBJ1-2, with D possibly TRBD1 on 5 matching bases. The DNA for the CDR3 is TGCAGCGTTGAAGATAGTAGTCAGGGATGGGGCTACACCTTC. Translating it yields CSVEDSSQGWGYTF.